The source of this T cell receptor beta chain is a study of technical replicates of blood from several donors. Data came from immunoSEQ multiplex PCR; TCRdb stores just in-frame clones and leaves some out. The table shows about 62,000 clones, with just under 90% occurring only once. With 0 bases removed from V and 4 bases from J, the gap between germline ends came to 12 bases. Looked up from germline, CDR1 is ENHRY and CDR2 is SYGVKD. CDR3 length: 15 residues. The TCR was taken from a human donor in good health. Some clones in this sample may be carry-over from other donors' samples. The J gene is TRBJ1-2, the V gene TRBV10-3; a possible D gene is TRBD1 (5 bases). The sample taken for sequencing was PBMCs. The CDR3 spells CAISESQGYGYGYTF. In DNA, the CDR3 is TGTGCCATCAGTGAGTCTCAGGGTTACGGCTATGGCTACACCTTC.